This T cell receptor (beta chain) was recorded in a study of regulatory T cells in long-lasting Graves disease. The TCR beta library used iRepertoire HTBI primers with Arm-PCR amplification of CDR3. TCRdb ran MiXCR on the multiplex PCR reads and lists one entry per CDR3 protein. The sample includes 400,000 to 500,000 distinct CDR3 sequences, under 25% of them seen just once. General study results and limits: Only a small sample size was used, which may have cut accuracy.

Only a few counts were recorded for this clonotype. Its matching antigen is unknown. The V gene's germline CDR1 is SGHNT and CDR2 YYREEE (reference sequence). The CDR3 loop spans 15 amino acids. The trim removed 3 bases at V and 4 bases at J, leaving 9 bases unmatched. As for time point: persistent/refractory GD, antithyroid drugs over 5 years with positive TRAb. RNA from PBMCs was the source of the TCR library. This clonotype originated in a female donor with Graves disease. The rearrangement links TRBV5-4 to TRBJ2-5; 7 nucleotides match TRBD1. Sequencing used peripheral blood mononuclear cells (PBMCs), obtained when the disease was refractory, from a patient treated with antithyroid drugs. The CDR3 protein is CASSSKTGLGETQYF. The CDR3, as DNA: TGTGCCAGCAGCTCTAAGACAGGGCTGGGAGAGACCCAGTACTTC.